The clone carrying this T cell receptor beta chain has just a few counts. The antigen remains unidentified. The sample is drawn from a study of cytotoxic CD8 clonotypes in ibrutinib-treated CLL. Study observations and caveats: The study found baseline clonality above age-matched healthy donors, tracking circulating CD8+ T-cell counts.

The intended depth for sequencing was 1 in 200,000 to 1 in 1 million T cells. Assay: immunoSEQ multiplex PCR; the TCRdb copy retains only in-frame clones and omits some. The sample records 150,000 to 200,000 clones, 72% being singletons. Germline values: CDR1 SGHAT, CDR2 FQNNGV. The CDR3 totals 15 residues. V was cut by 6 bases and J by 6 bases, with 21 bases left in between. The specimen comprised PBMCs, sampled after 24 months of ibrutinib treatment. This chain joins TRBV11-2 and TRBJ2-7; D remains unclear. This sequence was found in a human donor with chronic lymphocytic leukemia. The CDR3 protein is CASRRLRADDLEQYF. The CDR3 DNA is TGTGCCAGCAGGCGTCTCCGGGCGGACGACCTCGAGCAGTACTTC.